A single sample gave rise to the 27 T cell receptor beta chains below, sequenced in a study of preoperative IRX-2 immunotherapy in early breast cancer. Only in-frame clones appear in the TCRdb table, and some are missing; sequencing was by immunoSEQ multiplex PCR. The table has 90,000 to 100,000 clones, about nine tenths seen once. Treatment reported: preoperative locoregional IRX-2 cytokine immunotherapy. This sample comprised tumor tissue, obtained after IRX-2 immunotherapy. These receptors were obtained from a human donor with breast cancer.

The CDR3 DNA reads TGTGCCAGCAGCCTACCGGGGACTAGCGGGACTAATGAGCAGTTCTTC. Encoded protein: CASSLPGTSGTNEQFF. The chain has TRBV7-6 and TRBJ2-1; 13 bases are shared with TRBD2. J gave up 7 bases and V 5 bases, and 8 bases lay outside the gene matches. Germline-derived CDR1 and CDR2 are SGHVS and FNYEAQ. The CDR3 is 16 residues long.

This clone came up once. The chain carries TRBV27 and TRBJ2-4, with D possibly matching TRBD1 (6 bases). The germline V gene has CDR1 MNHEY and CDR2 SMNVEV (reference sequence). V gave up 5 bases and J gave up 14 bases, with 25 bases separating them. The CDR3 extends over 15 amino acids. The CDR3: CASSLRLPGVAKEYF. CDR3 DNA: TGTGCCAGCAGTCTTCGTCTTCCAGGGGTGGCTAAGGAGTACTTC.

The rearrangement links TRBV19 to TRBJ1-2, with 9 bases that match TRBD1. There are 17 residues in the CDR3. After removal of 5 bases from V and 4 bases from J, the junction contained 14 bases not matched to a gene. Per germline, CDR1 LNHDA and CDR2 SQIVND (reference sequence). The CDR3 loop reads CASSPGTGRSLGYGYTF. CDR3 DNA: TGTGCCAGTAGTCCGGGGACAGGGCGAAGCCTTGGCTATGGCTACACCTTC.

This clone was seen more than once but under ten times. Here the CDR3 reads CASSYGQMNTEAFF. The CDR3 nucleotides are TGTGCCAGCAGTTACGGACAGATGAACACTGAAGCTTTCTTT. The rearrangement uses TRBV6-7 and TRBJ1-1, with D possibly matching TRBD1 (6 bases). TRBV6-7 is an ORF, and what it does is uncertain. V lost 2 bases, J lost 0 bases, and 7 bases lay in between. The CDR3 sequence is 14 residues long.

The chain joins TRBV19 to TRBJ1-1; no definite D call. The germline V and J ends were trimmed by 1 base and 2 bases, with 5 bases remaining between them. This CDR3 has 13 residues. Germline lookup yields CDR1 LNHDA and CDR2 SQIVND (reference sequence). The CDR3 coding sequence is TGTGCCAGTAGTATAGGCCGCAACACTGAAGCTTTCTTT. Translating gives CASSIGRNTEAFF.

The CDR3 DNA follows: TGTGCCAGCAGCACAGGGGATAAAAGGGGTAATGAGCAGTTCTTC. It yields the protein CASSTGDKRGNEQFF. The chain employs TRBV6-8 and TRBJ2-1, with 7 bases identical to TRBD1. With V trimmed by 6 bases and J by 7 bases, 12 bases remained unmatched. The CDR3 spans 15 residues. The germline gives CDR1 MNHGY, CDR2 SAAAGT.

This clone was counted between two and nine times. The chain has TRBV6-8 and TRBJ2-1; 9 bases are shared with TRBD2. V lost 7 bases to trimming and J lost 4 bases; unmatched junction nucleotides: 11. Germline assignment: CDR1 MNHGY and CDR2 SAAAGT. The CDR3 is made up of 16 amino acids. CDR3 in amino acids: CASTINWAGGYNEQFF. CDR3 nucleotides: TGTGCCAGCACCATTAATTGGGCGGGAGGGTACAATGAGCAGTTCTTC.

The CDR3 is CASSLEDSRETQYF. In DNA form, the CDR3 reads TGTGCCAGCAGCTTAGAGGACAGTAGAGAGACCCAGTACTTC. The rearrangement joins TRBV7-5 to TRBJ2-5; the tabulated D call, TRBD1, remains unverified against the DNA. TRBV7-5 is assigned pseudogene status. This CDR3 region has 14 residues.

The gene calls are TRBV10-2 and TRBJ2-1; D perhaps matches TRBD2 (6 bases). The CDR3 has 16 residues. Germline CDR1 is WSHSY and CDR2 is SAAADI. Trimming shortened V by 5 bases and J by 6 bases, and 20 bases separated the two germline ends. CDR3 sequence: CASSISRTKGSNEQFF. The CDR3 nucleotides read TGCGCCAGCAGTATCTCTCGGACTAAAGGGTCCAATGAGCAGTTCTTC.

This clone showed up many times. The chain uses TRBV11-3 and TRBJ1-6, with 7 bases matching TRBD1. The CDR3 is 16 residues long. The germline CDR1 and CDR2 sequences are SGHNT and YENEEA. Unmatched junction bases numbered 3, after V lost 2 bases and J lost 2 bases. CDR3 in DNA: TGTGCCAGCAGCTTAACAGGGGATGCCTATAATTCACCCCTCCACTTT. Its translation is CASSLTGDAYNSPLHF.

V gene TRBV18 combines with J gene TRBJ2-1; 10 bases are shared with TRBD2. Germline lookup yields CDR1 KGHSH and CDR2 LQKENI. This CDR3 has 17 residues. Trimming cost V 4 bases and J 4 bases; bases outside gene matches: 10. This chain's CDR3 is CASSLQPGTSDYNEQFF. The CDR3, as DNA: TGTGCCAGCTCACTTCAGCCCGGGACTAGCGATTACAATGAGCAGTTCTTC.

CDR3 bases: TGTGCCAGCTCACCACTTGGAGTAGTGCTTTATGGCTACACCTTC. Its translation: CASSPLGVVLYGYTF. This chain joins TRBV18 and TRBJ1-2; D gene uncertain. Between the trimmed V and J ends, which lost 1 base and 5 bases, there was a span of 14 bases. The CDR3 has 15 residues. Germline CDR1 and CDR2: KGHSH and LQKENI.

The V and J genes are TRBV19 and TRBJ1-5; 7 bases match TRBD1. Germline values: CDR1 LNHDA, CDR2 SQIVND (reference sequence). J lost 8 bases, V lost 3 bases, and 4 bases had no gene match. The CDR3 sequence is 13 residues long. CDR3: CASSMNRGEPQHF. As DNA, the CDR3 is TGTGCCAGTAGTATGAACAGGGGCGAGCCCCAGCATTTT.

The chain links TRBV28 to TRBJ1-4; D is perhaps TRBD1 (5 bases). CDR1 MDHEN and CDR2 SYDVKM come from the germline V gene. The CDR3 spans 14 residues. Between the trimmed V and J ends, which lost 2 bases and 8 bases, there was a span of 12 bases. This CDR3 is CASSLVGAGEKLFF. The CDR3 DNA follows: TGTGCCAGCAGTTTAGTTGGGGCGGGAGAAAAACTGTTTTTT.

The table lists this clone with a count of one. The chain carries TRBV19 and TRBJ1-3; D perhaps matches TRBD1 (6 bases). V was pared by 1 base and J by 1 base, with 11 bases between. Germline CDR1 is LNHDA and CDR2 is SQIVND (reference sequence). This CDR3 is built from 16 residues. The CDR3 spells CASSIGQGSSGNTIYF. CDR3 in DNA: TGTGCCAGTAGTATAGGCCAGGGGTCTTCTGGAAACACCATATATTTT.

This chain uses TRBV28 with TRBJ2-7; tentative D call: TRBD1 (5 bases). This CDR3 region has 16 residues. Germline CDR1 and CDR2: MDHEN and SYDVKM. With 5 bases removed from V and 5 bases from J, the gap between germline ends came to 22 bases. CDR3 DNA: TGTGCCAGCAGTGCCCCCGGACGAGCAGGGCAAGACGAGCAGTACTTC. The encoded protein is CASSAPGRAGQDEQYF.

This clone was seen once. J is TRBJ2-1 and V is TRBV7-7; D unclear. V lost 1 base and J 8 bases, leaving 12 bases between the germline ends. The CDR3 is made up of 14 amino acids. In germline, CDR1 is SSHAT, CDR2 FNYEAQ (reference sequence). The DNA for the CDR3 is TGTGCCAGCAGCTTAGGGCGAGGCGCAGATGAGCAGTTCTTC. It translates to CASSLGRGADEQFF.

The J gene is TRBJ2-6, the V gene TRBV5-1; no clear D gene. CDR3 length: 15 residues. Germline V gene data show CDR1 as SGHRS and CDR2 as YFSETQ. V shed 4 bases and J shed 4 bases, with 12 bases lying between them. CDR3 sequence (DNA): TGCGCCAGCAGCCCGATGGCCTCCGGGGCCAACGTCCTGACTTTC. Its translation: CASSPMASGANVLTF.

By proportion, this clone is medium-sized. The CDR3 protein is CASSRTRNTEAFF. CDR3 DNA sequence: TGTGCCAGCAGTCGGACGAGAAACACTGAAGCTTTCTTT. The chain has TRBV6-8 and TRBJ1-1; no clear D. V shed 5 bases and J shed 2 bases, with 9 bases lying between them. The germline V gene has CDR1 MNHGY and CDR2 SAAAGT. The CDR3 extends over 13 amino acids.

The CDR3 bases are TGTGCCAGCACTCGGGGGGGCAGTGGTGAAAAACTGTTTTTT. Translated: CASTRGGSGEKLFF. The chain couples TRBV14 to TRBJ1-4; maybe TRBD1 (6 bases). This CDR3 has 14 residues. The V end was cut by 7 bases, the J end by 7 bases, with 16 bases between. The germline V gene has CDR1 SGHDN and CDR2 FVKESK.

The J gene is TRBJ1-5, the V gene TRBV6-8; D may be TRBD1 (5 bases). There are 17 residues in the CDR3. V was clipped by 5 bases and J by 0 bases, with 17 bases between them. Germline-derived CDR1 and CDR2 are MNHGY and SAAAGT. The DNA for the CDR3 is TGTGCCAGCAGTCATCCCGAGACAGCATATAGCAATCAGCCCCAGCATTTT. It yields the protein CASSHPETAYSNQPQHF.

V usage is TRBV12-5 and J usage is TRBJ2-7; no definite D call. Germline CDR1 reads LGHNT; CDR2 reads FRNRAP. Trimming stripped 1 base from V and 3 bases from J, with 7 bases between. This CDR3 contains 13 residues. CDR3 amino acids: CASGLGSGYEQYF. The DNA for the CDR3 is TGTGCTAGTGGTTTGGGGTCCGGCTACGAGCAGTACTTC.

This clone was observed once. V usage is TRBV6-8 and J usage is TRBJ2-7; TRBD2 matches 8 bases. The CDR3 totals 15 residues. J lost 5 bases, V lost 2 bases, and 8 bases had no gene match. The germline V gene encodes CDR1 MNHGY and CDR2 SAAAGT. The CDR3 region has the DNA TGTGCCAGCAGTTACGTTGCGGGAGGTCGAGACGAGCAGTACTTC. As protein: CASSYVAGGRDEQYF.

The V call is TRBV6-8, the J call TRBJ1-6; the D is unclear. Germline-derived CDR1 and CDR2 are MNHGY and SAAAGT. The CDR3 loop spans 14 amino acids. Trimming pared 5 bases from V and 0 bases from J, leaving 5 bases between. This CDR3 is CASSRTSYNSPLHF. CDR3 DNA: TGTGCCAGCAGTCGGACCTCCTATAATTCACCCCTCCACTTT.

This chain connects TRBV6-8 to TRBJ1-5, with D possibly TRBD1 on 5 matching bases. Germline CDR1 reads MNHGY; CDR2 reads SAAAGT. The CDR3 sequence is 13 residues long. Trimming cost V 6 bases and J 8 bases, with 14 bases left between them. The CDR3: CASSPRDREPQHF. The CDR3 coding sequence is TGTGCCAGCAGCCCACGGGACCGAGAGCCCCAGCATTTT.

The V call is TRBV6-8, the J call TRBJ1-5, with a tentative D call TRBD1 (6 bases). The CDR3 contains 16 residues. Per the germline V gene, CDR1 is MNHGY and CDR2 is SAAAGT. V was trimmed by 8 bases and J by 0 bases, leaving 17 bases between them. The CDR3 here is CASHRDTSTSNQPQHF. DNA for the CDR3: TGTGCCAGCCACCGGGACACAAGTACTAGCAATCAGCCCCAGCATTTT.

This chain joins TRBV7-7 and TRBJ2-5; possibly TRBD1 or TRBD2 for D (6 bases each). Trimming pared 1 base from V and 4 bases from J, leaving 13 bases between. There are 15 residues in the CDR3. Germline CDR1 reads SSHAT; CDR2 reads FNYEAQ (reference sequence). CDR3 loop: CASSLEGRGGETQYF. The CDR3 nucleotides are TGTGCCAGCAGCTTAGAGGGCAGGGGAGGAGAGACCCAGTACTTC.